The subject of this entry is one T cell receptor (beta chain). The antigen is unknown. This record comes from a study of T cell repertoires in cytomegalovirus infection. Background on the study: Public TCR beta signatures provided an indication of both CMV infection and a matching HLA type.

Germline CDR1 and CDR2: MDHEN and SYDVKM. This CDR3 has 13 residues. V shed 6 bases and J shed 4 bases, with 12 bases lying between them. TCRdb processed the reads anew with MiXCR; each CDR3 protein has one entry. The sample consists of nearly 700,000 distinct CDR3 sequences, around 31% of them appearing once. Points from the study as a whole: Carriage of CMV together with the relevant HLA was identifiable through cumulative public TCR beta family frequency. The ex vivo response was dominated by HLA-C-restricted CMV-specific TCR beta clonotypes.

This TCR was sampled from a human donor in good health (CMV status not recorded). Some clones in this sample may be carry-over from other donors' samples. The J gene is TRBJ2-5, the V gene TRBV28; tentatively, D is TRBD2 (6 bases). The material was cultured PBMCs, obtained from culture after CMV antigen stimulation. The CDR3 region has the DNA TGTGCCAGCAGACCGGAGGGACGAGAGACCCAGTACTTC. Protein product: CASRPEGRETQYF.